These 24 T cell receptor beta chains share one sample of origin, sequenced in a study of T cell responses to AZD1222 COVID-19 vaccine (dated by TCRdb to the early 2020s). What this sample's time point label stands for: about 28 days (+/-7) after the second vaccine dose. Library construction relied on the immunoSEQ multiplex PCR assay. TCRdb stores this immuneACCESS table with in-frame sequences only. Part of the clones is absent; in the studies checked, under half of the shortfall reflects unresolved V genes, and no reason is known for the rest. The sample table shows some 150,000 clones, and 75% to 95% are seen once. The top ten clones comprise approximately 3% of the sample. Sequenced here: peripheral blood, sampled 28 days after the second AZD1222 dose. The source of these receptors is an adult who received the AZD1222 COVID-19 vaccine.

The chain has TRBV6-5 and TRBJ2-7; 8 bases line up with TRBD1. The CDR3 length is 14 residues. Trimming took 11 bases from V and 1 from J; bases not matched to a gene: 10. Germline V gene lookup returns CDR1 MNHEY and CDR2 SVGAGI. The CDR3 coding sequence is TGTGCCGGCCAACAGGGGGGCGGGTCCTACGAGCAGTACTTC. Amino acids: CAGQQGGGSYEQYF.

Written as DNA, the CDR3 is TGTGCCACCAGAGGGGATCGGTTTAGCTATGGCTACACCTTC. It codes for CATRGDRFSYGYTF. This chain connects TRBV6-6 to TRBJ1-2; perhaps TRBD1 as D (5 bases). V was pared by 10 bases and J by 4 bases, with 19 bases between. This CDR3 region has 14 residues. The germline gives CDR1 MNHNY, CDR2 SVGAGI (reference sequence).

This clone has a single count. V usage is TRBV2 and J usage is TRBJ2-3, with 11 bases lining up with TRBD2. From germline, CDR1 is SNHLY and CDR2 FYNNEI. The CDR3 consists of 17 residues. V trimming: 4 bases; J trimming: 3 bases; junction bases outside the gene matches: 9. CDR3 nucleotides: TGTGCCAGCAGTGGGGCTAGCGGGAGGTGGGGGACAGATACGCAGTATTTT. Translating it yields CASSGASGRWGTDTQYF.

V is TRBV7-8 and J is TRBJ1-3; 7 bases are a match to TRBD1. There are 16 residues in the CDR3. The V gene end was trimmed by 1 base and the J gene end by 0 bases; junction bases not matched to a gene: 3. Germline V CDR1 and CDR2: SGHVS, FQNEAQ. The CDR3 bases are TGTGCCAGCAGCTTAGGACAGGGCAACTCTGGAAACACCATATATTTT. It codes for CASSLGQGNSGNTIYF. The whole variable domain, filled in from reference TRBV7-8 and TRBJ1-3, reads GAGVSQSPRYKVAKRGQDVALRCDPISGHVSLFWYQQALGQGPEFLTYFQNEAQLDKSGLPSDRFFAERPEGSVSTLKIQRTQQEDSAVYLCASSLGQGNSGNTIYFGEGSWLTVV.

This chain connects TRBV6-1 to TRBJ1-5; the D is unclear. The CDR3 is 16 amino acids. From germline, CDR1 is MNHNS and CDR2 SASEGT. The germline V and J ends were trimmed by 3 bases and 0 bases, with 12 bases remaining between them. CDR3 region: CASSDWESFSNQPQHF. The CDR3 coding sequence is TGTGCCAGCAGTGACTGGGAAAGCTTTAGCAATCAGCCCCAGCATTTT.

The V call is TRBV12-3 or TRBV12-4, the J call TRBJ1-2; D is unresolved. The ends were cut back, 6 bases at V and 6 bases at J, with 14 bases in the middle. The CDR3 covers 13 residues. CDR3 protein: CASSPSGSNGYTF. The CDR3 DNA follows: TGTGCCAGCAGCCCGAGCGGGTCCAATGGCTACACCTTC.

The chain links TRBV6-5 to TRBJ1-5; 7 bases are shared with TRBD1. V dropped 8 bases and J dropped 6; count of bases not matched to a gene: 7. The CDR3 contains 13 residues. From germline, CDR1 is MNHEY and CDR2 SVGAGI. As DNA, the CDR3 is TGTGCCAGCGAGAAGGGGGCAAGTCAGCCCCAGCATTTT. It codes for CASEKGASQPQHF.

V usage is TRBV23-1 and J usage is TRBJ1-2; D may be TRBD1 (6 bases). TRBV23-1 is an open reading frame whose function is uncertain. V was shortened by 0 bases and J by 4 bases, with 21 bases between the two germline ends. The CDR3 totals 18 residues. CDR3 loop: CASSQSYRDWEGGYGYTF. The DNA for the CDR3 is TGCGCCAGCAGTCAATCGTACAGGGATTGGGAGGGAGGCTATGGCTACACCTTC.

This chain links TRBV6-1 with TRBJ1-5; TRBD1 agrees at 8 bases. This CDR3 is 15 amino acids long. Germline loops: CDR1 MNHNS, CDR2 SASEGT. With V trimmed by 1 base and J by 14 bases, 13 bases remained unmatched. CDR3 bases: TGTGCCAGCAGTGAAGTCCCGACAGGGGACGATTTAAAGCATTTT. The encoded protein is CASSEVPTGDDLKHF.

V gene TRBV4-1 combines with J gene TRBJ1-4; no clear D. CDR1 and CDR2 from the germline V gene are MGHRA and YSYEKL. The length of the CDR3 is 16 residues. V dropped 0 bases and J dropped 0 bases, with 8 bases sitting between them. The CDR3 DNA is TGCGCCAGCAGCCAAGATCGTGCGGCAACTAATGAAAAACTGTTTTTT. Amino acid sequence: CASSQDRAATNEKLFF.

In this sample, this clone turned up once. The CDR3 region is CASSQAIGFSTDTQYF. The CDR3 bases are TGTGCCAGCAGCCAAGCTATAGGCTTTAGCACAGATACGCAGTATTTT. V and J are TRBV3-1 (or the pseudogene TRBV3-2) and TRBJ2-3, with no clear D. Germline-derived CDR1 and CDR2 are LGHDT and YNNKEL (reference sequence). V shed 1 base and J shed 0 bases, with 11 bases lying between them. The CDR3 runs 16 residues.

This chain connects TRBV2 to TRBJ1-1, with 7 bases fitting TRBD1. V was clipped by 4 bases and J by 0 bases; unmatched bases: 8. CDR3 size: 16 residues. The germline CDR1 and CDR2 sequences are SNHLY and FYNNEI. The chain's CDR3 is CASSVRETGMNTEAFF. Written as DNA, the CDR3 is TGTGCCAGCAGTGTAAGAGAGACAGGGATGAACACTGAAGCTTTCTTT.

J is TRBJ2-7 and V is TRBV7-6; 11 bases match TRBD1. The CDR3 spans 12 residues. The germline V gene encodes CDR1 SGHVS and CDR2 FNYEAQ. Trimming at V came to 1 base and at J to 12 bases, leaving 2 bases not matched to a gene. The CDR3 reads CASSLGTGGPYF. CDR3 in DNA: TGTGCCAGCAGCTTAGGGACAGGGGGCCCGTACTTC.

The genes are TRBV27 and TRBJ2-1, with D tentatively TRBD2 (5 bases). This CDR3 contains 14 residues. The germline V gene has CDR1 MNHEY and CDR2 SMNVEV (reference sequence). V lost 1 base and J 7 bases, leaving 11 bases between the germline ends. In DNA form, the CDR3 reads TGTGCCAGCAGTTTATTCGGGGTATATAATGAGCAGTTCTTC. Its protein is CASSLFGVYNEQFF.

Worth noting for this clone: The sample has other DNA sequences that encode this CDR3 too. Written as DNA, the CDR3 is TGTGCCTGGAGTGTACAGGGTCCCACTGAAGCTTTCTTT. It is translated as CAWSVQGPTEAFF. The genes are TRBV30 and TRBJ1-1, with D possibly matching TRBD1 (6 bases). The CDR3 loop spans 13 amino acids. V was trimmed by 0 bases and J by 4 bases, leaving 9 bases between them. Germline CDR1 is GTSNPN and CDR2 is SVGIG (reference sequence).

CDR3 residues: CASGASAPGNTIYF. DNA of the CDR3: TGTGCCAGCGGGGCAAGCGCTCCTGGAAACACCATATATTTT. This chain joins TRBV2 and TRBJ1-3, with a weak D call TRBD1 (5 bases). The germline V gene has CDR1 SNHLY and CDR2 FYNNEI. The CDR3 totals 14 residues. V gave up 8 bases and J gave up 2 bases, with 13 bases separating them.

The V gene is TRBV6-5, the J gene TRBJ2-5; the D is unclear. CDR1 is MNHEY and CDR2 is SVGAGI in the germline V gene. V was shortened by 0 bases and J by 4 bases, with 12 bases between the two germline ends. This CDR3 region has 15 residues. The CDR3 DNA sequence: TGTGCCAGCAGTTACTCGTCGTTTGAGTCAGAGACCCAGTACTTC. Encoded protein: CASSYSSFESETQYF.

V is TRBV3-1 (or the pseudogene TRBV3-2) and J is TRBJ2-1, with 12 bases lining up with TRBD2. This CDR3 contains 15 residues. V lost 5 bases to trimming and J lost 4 bases; unmatched junction nucleotides: 3. CDR1 LGHDT and CDR2 YNNKEL come from the germline V gene (reference sequence). The CDR3 nucleotides are TGTGCCAGCAGCTGGACTAGCGGGACGTACAATGAGCAGTTCTTC. This sequence encodes CASSWTSGTYNEQFF.

This clone was picked up one time. The chain combines TRBV19 with TRBJ2-1; the match to TRBD1 covers 8 bases. Germline assignment: CDR1 LNHDA and CDR2 SQIVND (reference sequence). With 6 bases clipped from V and 7 bases from J, the junction kept 11 bases outside the gene matches. This CDR3 spans 15 amino acids. CDR3 sequence (DNA): TGTGCCAGTAGCCTTCATCAGGGGGCGGGGAATGAGCAGTTCTTC. The encoded protein is CASSLHQGAGNEQFF. The variable domain in full, with the rest retrieved from reference TRBV19 and TRBJ2-1, is DGGITQSPKYLFRKEGQNVTLSCEQNLNHDAMYWYRQDPGQGLRLIYYSQIVNDFQKGDIAEGYSVSREKKESFPLTVTSAQKNPTAFYLCASSLHQGAGNEQFFGPGTRLTVL.

The chain uses TRBV5-6 and TRBJ1-2, with 9 bases identical to TRBD1. The CDR3 has 14 residues. CDR1 and CDR2 (germline): SGHDT, YYEEEE. V was clipped by 3 bases and J by 2 bases; unmatched bases: 2. CDR3 coding DNA: TGTGCCAGCAGCTACAGGGGGCAAAACTATGGCTACACCTTC. Translated, it gives CASSYRGQNYGYTF.

The V call is TRBV5-1, the J call TRBJ1-1, with D possibly being TRBD1 (6 bases). V dropped 3 bases and J dropped 1 base, with 13 bases sitting between them. Looked up from germline, CDR1 is SGHRS and CDR2 is YFSETQ. The CDR3 totals 15 residues. The DNA for the CDR3 is TGCGCCAGCAGCTCCATTGCAGGGGCGAACACTGAAGCTTTCTTT. Its protein is CASSSIAGANTEAFF.

V is TRBV5-4 and J is TRBJ1-2, with D perhaps matching TRBD1 (6 bases). Germline values: CDR1 SGHNT, CDR2 YYREEE (reference sequence). The CDR3 extends over 14 amino acids. The germline V and J ends were trimmed by 5 bases and 1 base, with 12 bases remaining between them. Here the CDR3 reads CASRTQGLNYGYTF. CDR3 DNA: TGTGCCAGCAGGACACAGGGTCTTAACTATGGCTACACCTTC.

The rearrangement links TRBV11-2 to TRBJ1-4; D is uncertain. The CDR3 has 15 amino acids. Germline CDR1 is SGHAT and CDR2 is FQNNGV. V lost 3 bases, J lost 4 bases, and 12 bases lay in between. The CDR3 loop reads CASSFAGDYNEKLFF. As DNA, the CDR3 is TGTGCCAGCAGCTTCGCCGGCGACTATAATGAAAAACTGTTTTTT. Based on the CDR3 plus reference TRBV11-2 and TRBJ1-4, the full variable domain is EAGVAQSPRYKIIEKRQSVAFWCNPISGHATLYWYQQILGQGPKLLIQFQNNGVVDDSQLPKDRFSAERLKGVDSTLKIQPAKLEDSAVYLCASSFAGDYNEKLFFGSGTQLSVL.

CDR3 region: CASKGLTSYEQYF. CDR3 nucleotides: TGTGCCAGCAAGGGCCTCACCTCCTACGAGCAGTACTTC. The V gene is TRBV28, the J gene TRBJ2-7; no clear D. The length of the CDR3 is 13 residues. Deletions cut 7 bases from V and 0 bases from J, with 10 bases between. CDR1 is MDHEN and CDR2 is SYDVKM in the germline V gene.